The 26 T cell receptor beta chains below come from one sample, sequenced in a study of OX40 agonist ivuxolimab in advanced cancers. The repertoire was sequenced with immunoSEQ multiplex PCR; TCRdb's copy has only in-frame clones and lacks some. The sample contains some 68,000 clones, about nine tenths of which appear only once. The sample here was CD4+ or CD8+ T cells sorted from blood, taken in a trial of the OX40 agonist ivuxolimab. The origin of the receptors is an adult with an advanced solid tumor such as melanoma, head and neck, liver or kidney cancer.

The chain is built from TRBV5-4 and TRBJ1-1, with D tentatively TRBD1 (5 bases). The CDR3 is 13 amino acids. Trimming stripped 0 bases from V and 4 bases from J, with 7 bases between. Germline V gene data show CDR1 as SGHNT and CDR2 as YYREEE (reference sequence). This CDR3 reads CASSLAGITEAFF. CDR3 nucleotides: TGTGCCAGCAGCTTGGCAGGGATCACTGAAGCTTTCTTT.

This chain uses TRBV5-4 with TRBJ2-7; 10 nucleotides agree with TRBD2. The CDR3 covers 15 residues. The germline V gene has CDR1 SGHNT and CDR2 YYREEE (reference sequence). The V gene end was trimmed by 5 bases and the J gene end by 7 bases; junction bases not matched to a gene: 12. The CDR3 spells CASSSLAGVEREQYF. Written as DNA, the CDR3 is TGTGCCAGCAGTTCGCTAGCGGGAGTTGAAAGGGAGCAGTACTTC.

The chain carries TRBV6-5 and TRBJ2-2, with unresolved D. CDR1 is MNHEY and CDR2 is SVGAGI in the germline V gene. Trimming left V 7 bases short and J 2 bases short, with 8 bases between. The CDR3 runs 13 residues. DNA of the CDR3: TGTGCCAGCACTTTTGGAAACACCGGGGAGCTGTTTTTT. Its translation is CASTFGNTGELFF.

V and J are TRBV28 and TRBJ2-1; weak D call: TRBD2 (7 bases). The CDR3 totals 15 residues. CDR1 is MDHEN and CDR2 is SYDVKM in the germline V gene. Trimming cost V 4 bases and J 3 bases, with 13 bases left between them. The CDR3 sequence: CASSWGGGGYNEQFF. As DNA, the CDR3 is TGTGCCAGCAGTTGGGGGGGCGGGGGCTACAATGAGCAGTTCTTC.

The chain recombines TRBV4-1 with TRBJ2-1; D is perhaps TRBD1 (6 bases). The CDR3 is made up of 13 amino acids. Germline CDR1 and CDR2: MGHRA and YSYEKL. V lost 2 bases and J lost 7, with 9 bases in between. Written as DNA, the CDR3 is TGCGCCAGCAGCCAATCGAGGGGGAATGAGCAGTTCTTC. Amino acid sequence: CASSQSRGNEQFF.

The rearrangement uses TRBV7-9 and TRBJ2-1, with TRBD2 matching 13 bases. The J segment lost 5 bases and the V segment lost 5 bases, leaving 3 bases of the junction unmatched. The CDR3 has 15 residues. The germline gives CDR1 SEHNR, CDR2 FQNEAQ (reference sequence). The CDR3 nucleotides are TGTGCCAGCAGCGAGGGACTAGCGGGGAACAATGAGCAGTTCTTC. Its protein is CASSEGLAGNNEQFF.

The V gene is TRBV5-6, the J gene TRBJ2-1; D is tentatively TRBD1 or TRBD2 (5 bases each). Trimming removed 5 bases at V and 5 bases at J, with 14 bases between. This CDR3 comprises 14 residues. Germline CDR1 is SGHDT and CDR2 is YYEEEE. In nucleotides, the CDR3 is TGTGCCAGCAGAAGAAGGGACGGGCACAATGAGCAGTTCTTC. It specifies CASRRRDGHNEQFF. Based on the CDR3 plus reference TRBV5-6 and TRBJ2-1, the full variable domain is DAGVTQSPTHLIKTRGQQVTLRCSPKSGHDTVSWYQQALGQGPQFIFQYYEEEERQRGNFPDRFSGHQFPNYSSELNVNALLLGDSALYLCASRRRDGHNEQFFGPGTRLTVL.

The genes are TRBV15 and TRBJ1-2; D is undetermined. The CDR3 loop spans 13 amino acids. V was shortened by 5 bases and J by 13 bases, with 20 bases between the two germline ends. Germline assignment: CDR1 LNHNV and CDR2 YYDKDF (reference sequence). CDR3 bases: TGTGCCACCAGCGGCCTCCTCGCCTCCGGTGTCACCTTC. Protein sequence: CATSGLLASGVTF.

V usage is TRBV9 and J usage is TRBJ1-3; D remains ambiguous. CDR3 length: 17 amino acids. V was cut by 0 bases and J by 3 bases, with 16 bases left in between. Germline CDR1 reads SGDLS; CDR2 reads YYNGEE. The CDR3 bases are TGTGCCAGCAGCGTAGGACGCGGGCGGATCGATGGAAACACCATATATTTT. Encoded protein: CASSVGRGRIDGNTIYF.

CDR3 amino acids: CASSLRDRGMANEKLFF. The CDR3 DNA follows: TGTGCCAGCAGCTTACGGGACAGGGGCATGGCTAATGAAAAACTGTTTTTT. This chain connects TRBV7-9 to TRBJ1-4; 10 nucleotides agree with TRBD1. Germline lookup yields CDR1 SEHNR and CDR2 FQNEAQ (reference sequence). The CDR3 runs to 17 residues. V was pared by 2 bases and J by 3 bases, with 6 bases of the junction left unmatched.

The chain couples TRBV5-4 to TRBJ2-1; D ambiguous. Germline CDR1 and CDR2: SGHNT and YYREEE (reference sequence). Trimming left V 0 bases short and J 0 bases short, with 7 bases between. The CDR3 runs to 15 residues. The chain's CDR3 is CASSLGRISYNEQFF. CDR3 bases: TGTGCCAGCAGCTTGGGGCGAATCTCCTACAATGAGCAGTTCTTC.

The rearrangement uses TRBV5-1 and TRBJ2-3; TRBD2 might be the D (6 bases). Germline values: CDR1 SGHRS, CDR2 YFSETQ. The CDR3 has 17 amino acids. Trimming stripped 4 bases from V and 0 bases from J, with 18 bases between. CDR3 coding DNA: TGCGCCAGCAGCCGGGCCTCCAGCGGGCCTAGCACAGATACGCAGTATTTT. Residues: CASSRASSGPSTDTQYF.

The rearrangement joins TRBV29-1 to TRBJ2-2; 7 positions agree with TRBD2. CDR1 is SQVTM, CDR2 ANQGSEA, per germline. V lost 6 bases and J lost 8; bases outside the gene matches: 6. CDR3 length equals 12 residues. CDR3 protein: CSVGLVGGELFF. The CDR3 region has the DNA TGCAGCGTAGGACTAGTGGGTGGGGAGCTGTTTTTT.

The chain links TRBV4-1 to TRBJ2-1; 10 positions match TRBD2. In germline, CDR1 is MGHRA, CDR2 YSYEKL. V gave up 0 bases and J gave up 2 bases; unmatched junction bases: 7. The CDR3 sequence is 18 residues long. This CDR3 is CASSQEASGRGAYNEQFF. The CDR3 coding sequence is TGCGCCAGCAGCCAAGAGGCTAGCGGGAGAGGGGCCTACAATGAGCAGTTCTTC.

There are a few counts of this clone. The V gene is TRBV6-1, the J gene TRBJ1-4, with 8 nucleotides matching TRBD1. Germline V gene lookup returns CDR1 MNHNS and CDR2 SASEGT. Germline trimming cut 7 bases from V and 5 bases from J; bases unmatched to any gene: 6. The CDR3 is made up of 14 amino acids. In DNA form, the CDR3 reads TGTGCCAGCACCTGGACAGGGAAGAATGAAAAACTGTTTTTT. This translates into CASTWTGKNEKLFF.

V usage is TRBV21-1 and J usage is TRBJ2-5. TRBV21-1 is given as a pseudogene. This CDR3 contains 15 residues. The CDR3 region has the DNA TGTGCCAGCAGCAAACCCCGACGGACCCAAGAGACCCAGTACTTC. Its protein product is CASSKPRRTQETQYF.

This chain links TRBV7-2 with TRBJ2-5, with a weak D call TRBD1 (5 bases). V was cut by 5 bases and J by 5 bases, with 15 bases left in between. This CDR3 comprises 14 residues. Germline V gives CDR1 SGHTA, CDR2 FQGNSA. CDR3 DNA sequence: TGTGCCAGCAGCGGGCAGGGCCTAGGGGAGACCCAGTACTTC. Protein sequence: CASSGQGLGETQYF.

The CDR3 DNA is TGTGCCAGCAGCCGCCTGAGTAGCGGGGGCACAGATACGCAGTATTTT. It is translated as CASSRLSSGGTDTQYF. The chain joins TRBV7-2 to TRBJ2-3; TRBD2 aligns across 8 bases. J lost 1 base, V lost 5 bases, and 8 bases had no gene match. Germline CDR1 and CDR2: SGHTA and FQGNSA. The CDR3 extends over 16 amino acids.

The CDR3 loop is CASSLGGAVNTQYF. In DNA, the CDR3 is TGTGCCAGCAGCTTAGGGGGGGCCGTCAATACGCAGTATTTT. V and J are TRBV13 and TRBJ2-3; maybe TRBD1 (6 bases). Trimming removed 0 bases from V and 7 bases from J, with 11 bases in between. Germline V lookup: CDR1 PRHDT, CDR2 FYEKMQ (reference sequence). This CDR3 is built from 14 residues.

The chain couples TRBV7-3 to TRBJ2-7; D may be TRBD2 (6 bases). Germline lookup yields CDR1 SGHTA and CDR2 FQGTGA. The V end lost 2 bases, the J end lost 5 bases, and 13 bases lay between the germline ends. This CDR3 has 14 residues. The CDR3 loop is CASSLVRESNEQYF. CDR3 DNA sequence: TGTGCCAGCAGCTTAGTCCGGGAGAGTAACGAGCAGTACTTC.

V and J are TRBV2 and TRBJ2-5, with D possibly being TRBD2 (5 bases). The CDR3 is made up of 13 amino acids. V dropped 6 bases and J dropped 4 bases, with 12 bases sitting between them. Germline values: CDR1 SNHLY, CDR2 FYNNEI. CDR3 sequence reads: CASRDRGGETQYF. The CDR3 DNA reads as TGTGCCAGCAGGGACCGGGGTGGAGAGACCCAGTACTTC.

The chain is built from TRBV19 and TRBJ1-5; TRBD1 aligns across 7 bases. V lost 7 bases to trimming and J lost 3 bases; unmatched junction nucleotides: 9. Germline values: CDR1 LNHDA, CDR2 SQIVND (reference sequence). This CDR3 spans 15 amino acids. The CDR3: CASTGTGVYNQPQHF. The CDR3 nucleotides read TGTGCCAGTACGGGCACAGGGGTTTACAATCAGCCCCAGCATTTT.

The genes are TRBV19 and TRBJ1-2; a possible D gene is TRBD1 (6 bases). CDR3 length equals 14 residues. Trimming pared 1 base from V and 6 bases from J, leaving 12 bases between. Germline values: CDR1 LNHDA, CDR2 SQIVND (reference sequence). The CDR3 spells CASSIAPRTDGYTF. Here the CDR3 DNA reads TGTGCCAGTAGTATAGCCCCCAGGACAGATGGCTACACCTTC.

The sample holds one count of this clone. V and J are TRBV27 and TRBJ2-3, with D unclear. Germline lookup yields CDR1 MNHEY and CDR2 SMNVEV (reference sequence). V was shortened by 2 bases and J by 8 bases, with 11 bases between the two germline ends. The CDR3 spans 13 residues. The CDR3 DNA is TGTGCCAGCAGTTTAACCCCCATGGGTACGCAGTATTTT. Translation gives CASSLTPMGTQYF.

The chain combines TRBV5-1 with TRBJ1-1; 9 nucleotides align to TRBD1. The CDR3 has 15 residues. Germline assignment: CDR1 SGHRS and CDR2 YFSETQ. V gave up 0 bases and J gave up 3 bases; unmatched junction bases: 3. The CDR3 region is CASSLAGTGYTEAFF. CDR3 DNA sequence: TGCGCCAGCAGCTTGGCCGGGACAGGGTACACTGAAGCTTTCTTT.

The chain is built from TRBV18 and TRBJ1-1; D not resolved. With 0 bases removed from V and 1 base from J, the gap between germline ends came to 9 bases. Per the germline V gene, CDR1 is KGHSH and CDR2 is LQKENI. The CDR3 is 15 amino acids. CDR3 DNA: TGTGCCAGCTCACCACCGCGGGGTGGGAACACTGAAGCTTTCTTT. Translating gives CASSPPRGGNTEAFF. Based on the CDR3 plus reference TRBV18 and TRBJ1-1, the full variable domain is NAGVMQNPRHLVRRRGQEARLRCSPMKGHSHVYWYRQLPEEGLKFMVYLQKENIIDESGMPKERFSAEFPKEGPSILRIQQVVRGDSAAYFCASSPPRGGNTEAFFGQGTRLTVV.